This TCR beta chain came from a study of PD-1 blockade in classical Hodgkin lymphoma. Study conclusions and caveats: The CD4+ diversity rise by C4D1 was clearest in complete responders.

Germline assignment: CDR1 MNHNS and CDR2 SASEGT. The CDR3 covers 14 residues. Trimming cost V 0 bases and J 3 bases, with 5 bases left between them. Autologous stem cell transplantation was followed by relapse in every patient, and brentuximab vedotin exposure varied. The method was immunoSEQ multiplex PCR; TCRdb's version includes in-frame clones alone and lacks a portion of them. The sample holds 25,000 to 30,000 clones; around four fifths are singletons and the top ten take about a third. This clone appeared a few times. Its target is not known. The chain employs TRBV6-1 and TRBJ2-2; weak D call: TRBD1 (5 bases). The TCR comes from a human donor with classical Hodgkin lymphoma. Sequenced material: peripheral blood mononuclear cells (PBMCs), taken before the second cycle of nivolumab. CDR3 DNA: TGTGCCAGCAGTGAAGCGGGGCACACCGGGGAGCTGTTTTTT. This sequence encodes CASSEAGHTGELFF.